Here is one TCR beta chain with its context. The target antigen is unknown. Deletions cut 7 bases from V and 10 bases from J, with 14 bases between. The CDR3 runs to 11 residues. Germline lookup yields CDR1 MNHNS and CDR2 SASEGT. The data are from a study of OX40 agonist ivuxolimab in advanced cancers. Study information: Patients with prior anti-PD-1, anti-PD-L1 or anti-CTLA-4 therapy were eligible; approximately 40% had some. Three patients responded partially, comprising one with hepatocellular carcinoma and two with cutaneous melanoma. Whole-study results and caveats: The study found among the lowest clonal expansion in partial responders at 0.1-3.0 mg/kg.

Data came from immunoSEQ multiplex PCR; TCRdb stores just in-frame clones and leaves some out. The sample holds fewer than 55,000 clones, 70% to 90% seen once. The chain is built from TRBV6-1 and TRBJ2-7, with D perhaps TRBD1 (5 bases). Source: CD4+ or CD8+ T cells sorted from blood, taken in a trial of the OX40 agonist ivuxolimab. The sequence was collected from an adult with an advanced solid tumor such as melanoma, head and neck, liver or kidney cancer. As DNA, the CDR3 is TGTGCCAGCACCTTTTTCGACAGCCAGTACTTC. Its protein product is CASTFFDSQYF.